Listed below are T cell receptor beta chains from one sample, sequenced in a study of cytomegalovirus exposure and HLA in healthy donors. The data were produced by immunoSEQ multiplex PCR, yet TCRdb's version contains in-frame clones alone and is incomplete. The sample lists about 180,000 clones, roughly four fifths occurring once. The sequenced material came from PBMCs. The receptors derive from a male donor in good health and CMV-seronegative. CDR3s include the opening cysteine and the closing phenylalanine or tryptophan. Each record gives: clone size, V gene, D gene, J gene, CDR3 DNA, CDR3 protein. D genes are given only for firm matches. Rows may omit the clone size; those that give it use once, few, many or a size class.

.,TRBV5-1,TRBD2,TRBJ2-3,TGCGCCAGCAGCTTGCAGCCGGGGGGGGATACGCAGTATTTT,CASSLQPGGDTQYF
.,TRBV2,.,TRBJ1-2,TGTGCCAGCAGTATACAGGGACCAATTAACTATGGCTACACCTTC,CASSIQGPINYGYTF
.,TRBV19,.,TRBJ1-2,TGTGCCAGTACTCCGGGCGGGCGCAACTATGGCTACACCTTC,CASTPGGRNYGYTF
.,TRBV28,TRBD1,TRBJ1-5,TGTGCCAGCAGTCCGGGACAGGTTCTGAAGCCCCAGCATTTT,CASSPGQVLKPQHF
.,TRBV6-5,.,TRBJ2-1,TGTGCCAGCAGTTACCAGGTCACCTACAATGAGCAGTTCTTC,CASSYQVTYNEQFF
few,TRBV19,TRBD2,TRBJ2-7,TGTGCCAGTAGTATAGACTACTCTAGCGGGAGGATATACGAGCAGTACTTC,CASSIDYSSGRIYEQYF
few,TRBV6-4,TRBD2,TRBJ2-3,TGTGCCAGCAGTCCTAGCGGGGGAAGCACAGATACGCAGTATTTT,CASSPSGGSTDTQYF
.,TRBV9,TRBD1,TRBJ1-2,TGTGCCAGCAGCGCCCGGGACAGGGGGGACTATGGCTACACCTTC,CASSARDRGDYGYTF
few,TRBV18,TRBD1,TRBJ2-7,TGTGCCAGCTCACTAGGCGGGACAGGGCTCTACGAGCAGTACTTC,CASSLGGTGLYEQYF
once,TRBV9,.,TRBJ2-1,TGTGCCAGCAGCGTAGAAAAGGGGGTCCTGTACAATGAGCAGTTCTTC,CASSVEKGVLYNEQFF